This TCR beta chain was obtained from a study of blood T cell repertoires in COVID-19. Study in general: Samples of COVID-19 (acute and convalescent) were obtained from the United States, Italy and Spain. Sample material is recorded as cDNA or gDNA derived from T cells, B-cell-depleted T cells, or PBMCs.

TCRdb's copy holds only in-frame clones and misses some; the assay was immunoSEQ multiplex PCR. This sample has more than 120,000 clones, with about 85% found just once. This clonotype was obtained from a human donor with acute or convalescent COVID-19. The donor label of this sample is uncertain. Material: peripheral blood.

Here the CDR3 reads CASSLTGISGKNIQYF. CDR3 in DNA: TGCGCCAGCAGCTTAACAGGGATTAGTGGCAAAAACATTCAGTACTTC. This sequence joins TRBV5-1 and TRBJ2-4, with a tentative D call TRBD1 (6 bases). This CDR3 contains 16 residues. The germline CDR1 and CDR2 sequences are SGHRS and YFSETQ. The V end was cut by 2 bases, the J end by 3 bases, with 15 bases between. Filled out from reference TRBV5-1 and TRBJ2-4, the complete variable domain reads KAGVTQTPRYLIKTRGQQVTLSCSPISGHRSVSWYQQTPGQGLQFLFEYFSETQRNKGNFPGRFSGRQFSNSRSEMNVSTLELGDSALYLCASSLTGISGKNIQYFGAGTRLSVL.